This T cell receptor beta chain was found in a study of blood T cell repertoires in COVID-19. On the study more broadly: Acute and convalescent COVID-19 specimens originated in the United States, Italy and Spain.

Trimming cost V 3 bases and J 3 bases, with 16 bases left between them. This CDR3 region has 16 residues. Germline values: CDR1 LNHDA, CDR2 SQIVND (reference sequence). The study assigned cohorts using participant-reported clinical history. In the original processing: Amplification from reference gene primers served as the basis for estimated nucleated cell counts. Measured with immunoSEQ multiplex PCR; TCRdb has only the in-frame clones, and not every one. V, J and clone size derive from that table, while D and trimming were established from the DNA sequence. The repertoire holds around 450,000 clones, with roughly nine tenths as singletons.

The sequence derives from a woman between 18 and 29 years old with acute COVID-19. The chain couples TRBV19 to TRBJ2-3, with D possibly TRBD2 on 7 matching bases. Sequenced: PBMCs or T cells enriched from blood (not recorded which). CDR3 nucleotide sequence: TGTGCCAGTAGTATCCTCGGGGGGCGGGGAACAGATACGCAGTATTTT. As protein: CASSILGGRGTDTQYF.